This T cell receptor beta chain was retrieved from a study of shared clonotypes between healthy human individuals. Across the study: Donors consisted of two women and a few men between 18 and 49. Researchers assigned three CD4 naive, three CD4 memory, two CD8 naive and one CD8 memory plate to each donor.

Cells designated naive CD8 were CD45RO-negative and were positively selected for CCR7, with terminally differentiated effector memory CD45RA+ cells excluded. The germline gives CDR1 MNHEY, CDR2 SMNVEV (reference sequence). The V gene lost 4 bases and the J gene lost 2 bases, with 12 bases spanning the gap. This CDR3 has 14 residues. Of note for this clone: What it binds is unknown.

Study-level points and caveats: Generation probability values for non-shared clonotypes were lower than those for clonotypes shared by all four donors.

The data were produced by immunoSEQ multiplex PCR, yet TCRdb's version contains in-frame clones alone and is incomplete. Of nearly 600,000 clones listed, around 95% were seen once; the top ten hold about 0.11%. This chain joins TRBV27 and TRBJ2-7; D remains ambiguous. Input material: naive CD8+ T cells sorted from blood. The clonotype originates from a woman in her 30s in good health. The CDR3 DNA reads TGTGCCAGCAGTTCCTTGGGCTCCCCCTACGAGCAGTACTTC. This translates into CASSSLGSPYEQYF.